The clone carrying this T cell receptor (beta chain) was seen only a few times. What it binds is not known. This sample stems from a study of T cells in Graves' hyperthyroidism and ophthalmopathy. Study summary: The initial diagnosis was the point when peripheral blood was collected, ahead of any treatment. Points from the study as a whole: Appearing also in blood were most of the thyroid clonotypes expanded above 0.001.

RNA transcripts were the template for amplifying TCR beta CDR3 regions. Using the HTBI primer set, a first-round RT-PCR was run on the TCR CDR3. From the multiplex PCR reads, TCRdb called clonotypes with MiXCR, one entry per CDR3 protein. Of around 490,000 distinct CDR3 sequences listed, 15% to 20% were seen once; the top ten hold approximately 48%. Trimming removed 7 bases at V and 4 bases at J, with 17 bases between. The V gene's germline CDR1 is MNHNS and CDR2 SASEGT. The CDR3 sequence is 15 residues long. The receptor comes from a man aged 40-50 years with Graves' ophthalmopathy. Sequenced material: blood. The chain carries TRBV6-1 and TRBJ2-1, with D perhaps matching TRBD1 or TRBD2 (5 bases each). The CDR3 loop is CASNPARGTYNEQFF. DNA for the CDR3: TGTGCCAGCAACCCGGCCCGTGGGACGTACAATGAGCAGTTCTTC.